Sequencing of this T cell receptor (beta chain) was carried out in a study of early T cells in non-severe SARS-CoV-2 infection (dated by TCRdb to 2020 to 2023). Study-wide context: Bulk RNA from unsorted whole blood was used for TCR sequencing, so alpha and beta chains could not be paired. Study-level results and caveats: VDJdb matching was skewed toward anti-spike CD8 responses and likely underestimated virus-specific expansions, missing private and CD4 specificities.

With regard to this clonotype: The antigen it binds to is not known. Per-base qualities were not stored, and no clone one base away is much larger.

The library came from 5' RACE. The reads were generated on a NextSeq 500. In the TCR library protocol, unique molecular identifiers were attached to individual cDNA molecules to correct for PCR bias and sequencing error. Sequencing covered both TCR alpha and beta chains, and within each sample the abundances of alpha and beta sequences were tightly co-correlated. The paper's data handling went like this. Decombinator V4 was used to annotate the V gene, J gene and CDR3 of the TCR sequences. TCRs were defined as expanded if a significant change between any two time points was detected under a Poisson model with p below 0.0001. TCR abundances were normalised to the total number of TCRs sequenced in each sample and reported as counts per million. TRAV1-2 paired with TRAJ12, TRAJ20 or TRAJ33 defined MAIT TCRs, while TRAV10 paired with TRAJ18 defined iNKT TCRs. VDJdb, accessed on 1 November 2021, was searched for TCRs annotated for CMV, EBV and SARS-CoV-2, and TCRs annotated for more than one antigen were excluded. TCRdb passed the public sequencing reads through fastp at Q25 and MiXCR, retaining productive beta sequences. Each entry merges the rows of one CDR3 protein and shows their most common DNA and genes. These V and J calls are TCRdb output, not the study's own analysis. The sample yields approximately 99,000 distinct CDR3 sequences; about 12% were counted once. Jointly, the top ten make up 3.1% of the sample.

V is trimmed back by 6 bases and J by 0 bases, and the junction contains 3 bases that no gene match accounts for. CDR1 and CDR2, per the germline V gene, are MNHEY and SVGAGI. Inclusive of the bounding cysteine and phenylalanine, the CDR3 is 14 residues long. The retained sequence is limited to the CDR3, 42 bases, with the frame set at the first base. Set within a cohort of healthcare workers in London, UK, this nested case-control study involved weekly PCR testing of nasopharyngeal swabs along with blood sampling. Healthcare workers were recruited between 23 and 31 March 2020, during the week of the UK lockdown, and were followed weekly for up to roughly 15 weeks.

The sequence was obtained from an adult who was a healthcare worker with PCR-confirmed SARS-CoV-2 infection or an uninfected control (not recorded which). The sample comprised whole blood. The chain employs TRBV6-5 and TRBJ2-7; a stretch of 9 junction bases matches TRBD1. The CDR3 here reads CASSGQGSSYEQYF. The base sequence is TGTGCCAGCAGCGGACAGGGGAGCTCCTACGAGCAGTACTTC.